This entry describes one T cell receptor beta chain. Its cognate antigen is unknown. This specimen comes from a study of blood T cells in healthy people across ages. As for the study in general: Template switching caught about one barcoded beta molecule for each two T cells. Whole-study results and caveats: Fewer expanded clones and more diversity marked long-lived versus aged donors.

A second about 6 to 12 cycle PCR used barcoded and J-beta primers. Using its own MiXCR run on the 5' RACE reads, TCRdb lists one record per CDR3 protein. The data contain around 1,600,000 distinct CDR3 sequences, roughly 43% of them singletons. V was trimmed by 0 bases and J by 5 bases, leaving 14 bases between them. The CDR3 totals 16 residues. From germline, CDR1 is LNHNV and CDR2 YYDKDF (reference sequence). The gene calls are TRBV15 and TRBJ1-5; the D is unclear. Specimen: blood. The receptor was derived from a woman between 18 and 29 years old in good health. In DNA, the CDR3 is TGTGCCACCAGCAGAGATCATCACAGCCCGGATCAGCCCCAGCATTTT. Translating it yields CATSRDHHSPDQPQHF.